Below are 17 T cell receptor beta chains sequenced from a single sample in a study of identical twins. TCRdb fed the 5' RACE reads into MiXCR, producing one record per CDR3 protein. The table shows 500,000 to 650,000 distinct CDR3 sequences, with about a fifth occurring only once. The same sample was also used in a study of yellow fever vaccine responses in identical twins.

Source material: CD4+ T cells sorted from blood. These receptors were taken from a woman under 30 in good health.

This clonotype came up a few times. This chain connects TRBV10-3 to TRBJ2-1; D possibly corresponds to TRBD2 (6 bases). The CDR3 totals 13 residues. From germline, CDR1 is ENHRY and CDR2 SYGVKD. V was trimmed by 7 bases and J by 2 bases, leaving 9 bases between them. CDR3 in DNA: TGTGCCATCACCGGGGGACCCTACAATGAGCAGTTCTTC. Residues: CAITGGPYNEQFF.

Remarks on this clonotype: A read error may account for a junction end that differs from germline. The CDR3 sequence: CASSLAAYSGNTIYF. The CDR3 nucleotides read TGTGCCAGCAGTTTGGCTGCGTACTCTGGGAACACCATATATTTT. The V call is TRBV28, the J call TRBJ1-3; no reliable D call. CDR3 length: 15 amino acids. Germline lookup yields CDR1 MDHEN and CDR2 SYDVKM.

This chain links TRBV13 with TRBJ1-2, with D tentatively TRBD1 (6 bases). V gave up 8 bases and J gave up 2 bases, with 21 bases separating them. The germline V gene encodes CDR1 PRHDT and CDR2 FYEKMQ (reference sequence). CDR3 length: 16 amino acids. Here the CDR3 DNA reads TGTGCCAGCCGAAATATCCGGGACAAACCCAACTATGGCTACACCTTC. As protein: CASRNIRDKPNYGYTF.

This clonotype occurred a few times. This chain joins TRBV7-9 and TRBJ2-1; 7 bases align to TRBD2. The junction had 9 bases not matched to a gene; V was cut back by 4 bases and J by 3 bases. This CDR3 is built from 16 residues. The V gene's germline CDR1 is SEHNR and CDR2 FQNEAQ (reference sequence). The CDR3 DNA sequence: TGTGCCAGCAGCTCTCCCAGGGAGCGGGGCTACAATGAGCAGTTCTTC. Translating gives CASSSPRERGYNEQFF. The variable domain in full, completed from reference TRBV7-9 and TRBJ2-1, reads DTGVSQNPRHKITKRGQNVTFRCDPISEHNRLYWYRQTLGQGPEFLTYFQNEAQLEKSRLLSDRFSAERPKGSFSTLEIQRTEQGDSAMYLCASSSPRERGYNEQFFGPGTRLTVL.

The chain uses TRBV5-1 and TRBJ2-1, with D tentatively TRBD1 (5 bases). The ends were cut back, 2 bases at V and 3 bases at J, with 21 bases in the middle. The CDR3 consists of 18 residues. Germline V gene lookup returns CDR1 SGHRS and CDR2 YFSETQ. CDR3 in DNA: TGCGCCAGCAGCTTATACTCGTCTGACAGTCCCTACTACAATGAGCAGTTCTTC. The encoded protein is CASSLYSSDSPYYNEQFF.

As to this clonotype: A read error may account for a junction end that differs from germline. This rearrangement joins TRBV7-9 to TRBJ2-7; tentative D call: TRBD1 (6 bases). Per the germline V gene, CDR1 is SEHNR and CDR2 is FQNEAQ (reference sequence). This CDR3 has 14 amino acids. CDR3 sequence: CATSGNTGPYEQYF. CDR3 DNA sequence: TGTGCCACCAGCGGAAATACAGGGCCCTACGAGCAGTACTTC.

CDR3 nucleotide sequence: TGTGCCAGCAGCTTAAGCGGGAGGAACACAGATACGCAGTATTTT. Translating it yields CASSLSGRNTDTQYF. The chain recombines TRBV11-3 with TRBJ2-3, with 9 bases aligning to TRBD2. V trimming: 2 bases; J trimming: 2 bases; junction bases outside the gene matches: 2. Germline loops: CDR1 SGHNT, CDR2 YENEEA. The CDR3 length is 15 residues. The complete variable domain, with remaining parts taken from reference TRBV11-3 and TRBJ2-3, reads EAGVVQSPRYKIIEKKQPVAFWCNPISGHNTLYWYLQNLGQGPELLIRYENEEAVDDSQLPKDRFSAERLKGVDSTLKIQPAELGDSAVYLCASSLSGRNTDTQYFGPGTRLTVL.

This clonotype was picked up a small number of times. The chain uses TRBV4-1 and TRBJ2-7; 12 bases agree with TRBD2. Germline V gene lookup returns CDR1 MGHRA and CDR2 YSYEKL. The CDR3 loop spans 16 amino acids. The V gene end was trimmed by 4 bases and the J gene end by 4 bases; junction bases not matched to a gene: 8. This chain's CDR3 is CASSPLLAGGNYEQYF. CDR3 nucleotide sequence: TGCGCCAGCAGCCCGTTGCTAGCGGGAGGGAATTACGAGCAGTACTTC.

The chain recombines TRBV12-3 or TRBV12-4 with TRBJ2-3; D assignment may be TRBD1 or TRBD2 (6 bases each). V dropped 6 bases and J dropped 4 bases, with 17 bases sitting between them. The CDR3 is made up of 15 amino acids. The CDR3 sequence: CASRFWGAVADTQYF. The CDR3 region has the DNA TGTGCCAGCAGGTTCTGGGGGGCGGTCGCAGATACGCAGTATTTT.

This clonotype occurred a few times. The chain combines TRBV15 with TRBJ2-5; D gene uncertain. Germline CDR1 is LNHNV and CDR2 is YYDKDF (reference sequence). This CDR3 contains 16 residues. Between the trimmed V and J ends, which lost 0 bases and 2 bases, there was a span of 13 bases. The CDR3 sequence: CATSRDPQGSQETQYF. CDR3 DNA: TGTGCCACCAGCAGAGATCCCCAAGGCAGTCAAGAGACCCAGTACTTC.

V gene TRBV20-1 combines with J gene TRBJ2-2; TRBD1 matches at 11 bases. The V gene's germline CDR1 is DFQATT and CDR2 SNEGSKA (reference sequence). The CDR3 has 15 residues. The J segment lost 5 bases and the V segment lost 1 base, leaving 3 bases of the junction unmatched. This CDR3 is CSARAGTGGTGELFF. The CDR3 DNA reads TGCAGTGCTAGAGCCGGGACAGGGGGGACCGGGGAGCTGTTTTTT.

The V and J genes are TRBV28 and TRBJ1-2, with a possible D match to TRBD1 (6 bases). The CDR3 contains 13 residues. Germline V CDR1 and CDR2: MDHEN, SYDVKM. The V end lost 6 bases, the J end lost 5 bases, and 13 bases lay between the germline ends. The CDR3 nucleotides are TGTGCCAGCAGGGAGGACGGACAGTATGGCTACACCTTC. It yields the protein CASREDGQYGYTF.

The V call is TRBV10-3, the J call TRBJ2-3; D is possibly TRBD1 (6 bases). The CDR3 contains 14 residues. CDR1 is ENHRY, CDR2 SYGVKD, per germline. V shed 10 bases and J shed 5 bases, with 19 bases lying between them. CDR3 coding DNA: TGTGCCACCCAACAGGGCGCGGGCCGAGATACGCAGTATTTT. It yields the protein CATQQGAGRDTQYF.

This sequence joins TRBV20-1 and TRBJ1-1; no firm D call. Trimming took 3 bases from V and 0 from J, leaving 8 bases between them. Looked up from germline, CDR1 is DFQATT and CDR2 is SNEGSKA (reference sequence). The CDR3 runs to 13 residues. The CDR3 nucleotides are TGCAGTGCTAGTCCTAATCTGAACACTGAAGCTTTCTTT. It codes for CSASPNLNTEAFF.

The rearrangement uses TRBV5-1 and TRBJ2-3; D perhaps matches TRBD2 (6 bases). The CDR3 is 16 residues long. Deletions cut 0 bases from V and 4 bases from J, with 15 bases between. Germline V gene data show CDR1 as SGHRS and CDR2 as YFSETQ. The CDR3 loop is CASSLGLALRADTQYF. The DNA of the CDR3 is TGCGCCAGCAGCTTGGGGCTAGCGCTAAGGGCAGATACGCAGTATTTT.

This clonotype has only a few counts. The chain carries TRBV29-1 and TRBJ2-1; maybe TRBD2 (7 bases). V shed 5 bases and J shed 2 bases, with 13 bases lying between them. The germline gives CDR1 SQVTM, CDR2 ANQGSEA. The CDR3 is 14 amino acids. For the CDR3, the DNA is TGCAGCGTTTGTCCGGGGGGCCCCTACAATGAGCAGTTCTTC. Translation gives CSVCPGGPYNEQFF.

V and J are TRBV2 and TRBJ2-5; D perhaps matches TRBD1 (5 bases). CDR1 and CDR2 (germline): SNHLY, FYNNEI. Trimming removed 8 bases at V and 1 base at J, with 11 bases between. CDR3 size: 13 residues. CDR3 in DNA: TGTGCCAGCGACAGACAGTCCCAAGAGACCCAGTACTTC. It encodes CASDRQSQETQYF.